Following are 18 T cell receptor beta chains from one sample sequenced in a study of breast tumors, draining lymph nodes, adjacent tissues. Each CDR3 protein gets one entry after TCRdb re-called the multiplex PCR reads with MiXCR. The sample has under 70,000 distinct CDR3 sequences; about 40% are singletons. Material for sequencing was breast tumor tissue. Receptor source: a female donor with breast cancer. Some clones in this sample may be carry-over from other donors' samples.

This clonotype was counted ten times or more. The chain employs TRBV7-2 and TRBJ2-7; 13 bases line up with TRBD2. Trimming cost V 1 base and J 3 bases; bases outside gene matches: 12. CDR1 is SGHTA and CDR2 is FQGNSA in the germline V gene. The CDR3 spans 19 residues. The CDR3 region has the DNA TGTGCCAGCAGCTTAGGTCGACCGGGACTAGCGGGGCTAGACTACGAGCAGTACTTC. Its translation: CASSLGRPGLAGLDYEQYF.

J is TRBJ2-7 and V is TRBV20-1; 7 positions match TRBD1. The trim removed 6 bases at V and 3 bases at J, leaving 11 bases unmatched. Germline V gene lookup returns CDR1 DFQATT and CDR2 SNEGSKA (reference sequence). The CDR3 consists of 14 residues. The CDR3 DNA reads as TGCAGTGCCCTGGACGGGACAGAAAACTACGAGCAGTACTTC. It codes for CSALDGTENYEQYF.

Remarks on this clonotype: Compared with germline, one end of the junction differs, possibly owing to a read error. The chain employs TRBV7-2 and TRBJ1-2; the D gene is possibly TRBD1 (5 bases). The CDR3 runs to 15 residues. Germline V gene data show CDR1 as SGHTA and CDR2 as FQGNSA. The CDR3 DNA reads TGTGCCAGCAGCCGAATCCGGGGAGGGAGGGACGGCTACCCCTTC. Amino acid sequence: CASSRIRGGRDGYPF.

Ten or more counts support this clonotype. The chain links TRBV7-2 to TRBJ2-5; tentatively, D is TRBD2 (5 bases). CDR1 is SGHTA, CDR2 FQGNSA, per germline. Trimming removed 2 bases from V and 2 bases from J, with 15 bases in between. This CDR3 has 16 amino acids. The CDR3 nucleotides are TGTGCCAGCAGCTTAATTCGTCGGGGTATACAAGAGACCCAGTACTTC. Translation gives CASSLIRRGIQETQYF.

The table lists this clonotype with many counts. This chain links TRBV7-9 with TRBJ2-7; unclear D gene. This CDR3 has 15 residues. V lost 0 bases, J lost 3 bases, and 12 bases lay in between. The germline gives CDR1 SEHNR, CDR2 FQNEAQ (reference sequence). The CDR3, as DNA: TGTGCCAGCAGCTTAGCTTACAGAAAAAACTACGAGCAGTACTTC. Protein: CASSLAYRKNYEQYF.

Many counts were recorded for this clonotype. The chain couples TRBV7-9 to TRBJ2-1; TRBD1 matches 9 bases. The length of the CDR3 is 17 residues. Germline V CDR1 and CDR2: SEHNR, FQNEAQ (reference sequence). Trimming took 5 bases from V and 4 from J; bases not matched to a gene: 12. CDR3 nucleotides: TGTGCCAGCAGCCGTTGGGACAGGGAACTTTGGTACAATGAGCAGTTCTTC. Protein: CASSRWDRELWYNEQFF.

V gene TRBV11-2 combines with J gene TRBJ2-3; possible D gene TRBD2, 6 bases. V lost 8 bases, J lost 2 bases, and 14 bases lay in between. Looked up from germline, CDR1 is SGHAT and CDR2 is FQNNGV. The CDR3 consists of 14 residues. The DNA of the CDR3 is TGTGCCAGCCCTGCGGCGGGGATCACAGATACGCAGTATTTT. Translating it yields CASPAAGITDTQYF.

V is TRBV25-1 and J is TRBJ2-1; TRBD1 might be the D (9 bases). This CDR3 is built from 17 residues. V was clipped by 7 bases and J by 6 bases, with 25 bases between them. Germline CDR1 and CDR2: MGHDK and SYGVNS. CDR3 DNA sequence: TGTGCCAGCATGGAGCGGGGGACAGGGTTAGTAGTCAATGAGCAGTTCTTC. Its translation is CASMERGTGLVVNEQFF.

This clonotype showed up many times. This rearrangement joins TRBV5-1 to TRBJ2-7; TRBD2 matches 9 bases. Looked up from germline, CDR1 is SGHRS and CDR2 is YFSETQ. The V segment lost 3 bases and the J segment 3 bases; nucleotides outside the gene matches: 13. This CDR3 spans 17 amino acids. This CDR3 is CASSSGGLSGGRYEQYF. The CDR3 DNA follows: TGCGCCAGCAGCTCAGGGGGTCTTAGCGGGGGACGCTACGAGCAGTACTTC.

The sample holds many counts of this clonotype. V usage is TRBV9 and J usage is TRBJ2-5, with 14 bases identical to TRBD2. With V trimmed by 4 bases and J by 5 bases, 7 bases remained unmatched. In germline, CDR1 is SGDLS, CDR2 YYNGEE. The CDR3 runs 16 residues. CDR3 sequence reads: CASSPPGLAGVETQYF. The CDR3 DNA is TGTGCCAGCAGCCCCCCGGGACTAGCGGGAGTCGAGACCCAGTACTTC.

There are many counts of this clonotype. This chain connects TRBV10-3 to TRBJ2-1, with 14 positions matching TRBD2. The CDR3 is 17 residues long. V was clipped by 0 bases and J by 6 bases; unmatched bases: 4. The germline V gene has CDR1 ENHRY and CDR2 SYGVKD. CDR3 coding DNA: TGTGCCATCAGTGAGTCTAGAGGGACTAGCGGGAGCAATGAGCAGTTCTTC. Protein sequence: CAISESRGTSGSNEQFF.

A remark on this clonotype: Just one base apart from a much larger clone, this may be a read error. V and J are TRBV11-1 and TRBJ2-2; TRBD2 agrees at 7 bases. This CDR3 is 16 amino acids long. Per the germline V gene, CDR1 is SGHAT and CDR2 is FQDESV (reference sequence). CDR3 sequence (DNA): TGTGCCAACAGCCTGCGCGGGAGTCCAATTGACGGGGAGCTGTTTTTT. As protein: CANSLRGSPIDGELFF.

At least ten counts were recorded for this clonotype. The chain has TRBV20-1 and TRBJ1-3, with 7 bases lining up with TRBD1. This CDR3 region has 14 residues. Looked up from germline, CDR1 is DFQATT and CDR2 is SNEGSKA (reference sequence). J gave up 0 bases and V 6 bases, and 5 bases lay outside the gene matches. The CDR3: CSAWTGISGNTIYF. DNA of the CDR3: TGCAGTGCCTGGACAGGAATCTCTGGAAACACCATATATTTT.

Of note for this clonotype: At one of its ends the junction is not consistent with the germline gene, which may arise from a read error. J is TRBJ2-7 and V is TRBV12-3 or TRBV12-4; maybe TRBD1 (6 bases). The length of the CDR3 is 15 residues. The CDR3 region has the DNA TGCGCCAGCAGTATCGGGACAAGAAGCGTCTACGAGCAGTACTTC. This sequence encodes CASSIGTRSVYEQYF.

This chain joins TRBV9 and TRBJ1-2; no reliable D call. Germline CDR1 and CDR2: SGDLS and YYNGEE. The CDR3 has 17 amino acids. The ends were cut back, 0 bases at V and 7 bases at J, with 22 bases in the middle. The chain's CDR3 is CASSVGRWWGVGSGYTF. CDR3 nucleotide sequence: TGTGCCAGCAGCGTAGGCAGGTGGTGGGGAGTTGGCTCTGGCTACACCTTC.

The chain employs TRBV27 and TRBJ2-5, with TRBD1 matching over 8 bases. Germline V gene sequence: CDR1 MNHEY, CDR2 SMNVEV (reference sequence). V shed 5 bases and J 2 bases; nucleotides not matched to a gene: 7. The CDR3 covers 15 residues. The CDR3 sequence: CASSLPDRGQETQYF. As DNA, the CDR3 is TGTGCCAGCAGTCTACCCGACAGGGGTCAAGAGACCCAGTACTTC.

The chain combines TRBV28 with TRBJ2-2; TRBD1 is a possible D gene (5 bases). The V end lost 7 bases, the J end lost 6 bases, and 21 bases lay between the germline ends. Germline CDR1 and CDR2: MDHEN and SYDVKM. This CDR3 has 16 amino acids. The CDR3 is CASIPSGAGHSGELFF. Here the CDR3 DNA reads TGTGCCAGCATCCCATCTGGGGCAGGGCATTCCGGGGAGCTGTTTTTT.

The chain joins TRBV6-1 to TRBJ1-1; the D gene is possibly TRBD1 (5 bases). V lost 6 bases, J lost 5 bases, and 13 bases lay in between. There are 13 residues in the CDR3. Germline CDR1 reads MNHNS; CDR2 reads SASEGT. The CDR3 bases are TGTGCCAGCAGCCCTTCCGGGGCGACTGAAGCTTTCTTT. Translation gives CASSPSGATEAFF.